There are many counts of the clone carrying this T cell receptor (beta chain). TCRdb reprocessed the PCR reads via MiXCR. The sample has roughly 93,000 clones, roughly 13% seen once. Not a single patient had been given any form of treatment at any point before undergoing thyroid surgery. These data belong to a study of metastatic and nonmetastatic thyroid tumors. About the research overall: Where malignant and benign thyroid patients were concerned, repertoires were compared across blood and tumor or nodule tissue.

Germline loops: CDR1 DFQATT, CDR2 SNEGSKA (reference sequence). Trimming removed 3 bases from V and 12 bases from J; junction bases left unmatched: 13. The length of the CDR3 is 14 residues. The source material was blood. The chain carries TRBV20-1 and TRBJ2-1; TRBD1 matches 8 bases. The TCR was taken from a female donor with papillary thyroid cancer or a benign thyroid nodule (not recorded which). Some clones in this sample may be carry-over from other donors' samples. CDR3 bases: TGCAGTGCTAGGGGGCAGGGGGCCGGTCGAGGGCAGTTCTTC. Its translation is CSARGQGAGRGQFF.